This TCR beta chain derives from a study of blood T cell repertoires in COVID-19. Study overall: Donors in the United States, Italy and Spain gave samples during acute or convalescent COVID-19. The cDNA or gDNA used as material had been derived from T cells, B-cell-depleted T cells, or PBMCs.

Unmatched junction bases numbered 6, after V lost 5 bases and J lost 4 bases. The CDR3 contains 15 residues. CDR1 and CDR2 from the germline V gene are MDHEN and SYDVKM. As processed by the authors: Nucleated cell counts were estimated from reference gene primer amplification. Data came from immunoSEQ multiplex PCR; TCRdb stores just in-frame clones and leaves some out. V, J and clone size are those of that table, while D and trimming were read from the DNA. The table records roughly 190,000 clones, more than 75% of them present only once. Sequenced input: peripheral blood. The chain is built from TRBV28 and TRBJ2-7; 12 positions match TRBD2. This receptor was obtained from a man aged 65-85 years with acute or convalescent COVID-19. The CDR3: CASSPRTSGAYEQYF. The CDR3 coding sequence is TGTGCCAGCAGTCCTCGGACTAGCGGGGCTTACGAGCAGTACTTC.